The rows below give T cell receptor beta chains drawn from one sample of a study of early T cells in non-severe SARS-CoV-2 infection. TCRdb re-called the 5' RACE reads through MiXCR, storing one row per CDR3 protein. The sample records tens of thousands of distinct CDR3 sequences, about 10% being singletons. The sample comprised whole blood. These receptors all come from an adult who was a healthcare worker with PCR-confirmed SARS-CoV-2 infection or an uninfected control (not recorded which). The CDR3 runs from the conserved cysteine through the conserved F or W. The D gene is left open where the match is weak. Clone sizes are given selectively: once, few, many, or a class where the clone is expanded.

d_call: TRBD1
j_call: TRBJ2-7
v_call: TRBV29-1
clone_size: once
cdr3_aa: CSVDAGTGGGSYEQYF
cdr3_nt: TGCAGCGTAGACGCCGGGACAGGGGGCGGAAGCTACGAGCAGTACTTC

d_call: NA
j_call: TRBJ1-5
v_call: TRBV19
clone_size: few
cdr3_aa: CASSISGVGNQPQHF
cdr3_nt: TGTGCCAGTAGTATTAGCGGGGTTGGCAATCAGCCCCAGCATTTT

d_call: NA
j_call: TRBJ1-1
v_call: TRBV6-1
clone_size: few
cdr3_aa: CASSTRQAATTEAFF
cdr3_nt: TGTGCCAGCAGTACTCGACAGGCTGCGACGACTGAAGCTTTCTTT

d_call: NA
j_call: TRBJ2-2
v_call: TRBV7-2
clone_size: NA
cdr3_aa: CASSLNPWGTNTGELFF
cdr3_nt: TGTGCCAGCAGCCTCAACCCCTGGGGGACGAACACCGGGGAGCTGTTTTTT

d_call: TRBD2
j_call: TRBJ2-5
v_call: TRBV7-2
clone_size: many
cdr3_aa: CASSSPGLAQKTQYF
cdr3_nt: TGTGCCAGCAGCTCGCCCGGACTAGCCCAGAAGACCCAGTACTTC

d_call: NA
j_call: TRBJ1-5
v_call: TRBV19
clone_size: few
cdr3_aa: CASSIDNQPQHF
cdr3_nt: TGTGCCAGTAGTATAGATAATCAGCCCCAGCATTTT

d_call: NA
j_call: TRBJ2-6
v_call: TRBV2
clone_size: many
cdr3_aa: CASTTYLLLSGANVLTF
cdr3_nt: TGTGCCAGCACCACCTACCTTCTTCTCTCTGGGGCCAACGTCCTGACTTTC

d_call: TRBD2
j_call: TRBJ2-4
v_call: TRBV7-3
clone_size: NA
cdr3_aa: CASSSGLAGIQYF
cdr3_nt: TGTGCCAGCAGCTCGGGACTAGCGGGTATTCAGTACTTC

d_call: TRBD2
j_call: TRBJ2-1
v_call: TRBV4-2
clone_size: many
cdr3_aa: CASSQPTGTSGRNEQFF
cdr3_nt: TGTGCCAGCAGCCAACCAACCGGGACTAGCGGGAGGAATGAGCAGTTCTTC

d_call: TRBD1
j_call: TRBJ1-1
v_call: TRBV30
clone_size: few
cdr3_aa: CAWSPGGAGAFF
cdr3_nt: TGTGCCTGGAGCCCAGGGGGAGCGGGAGCTTTCTTT

d_call: NA
j_call: TRBJ2-3
v_call: TRBV7-9
clone_size: many
cdr3_aa: CASSLEGFAGAADTQYF
cdr3_nt: TGTGCCAGCAGCTTAGAGGGTTTTGCAGGGGCTGCAGATACGCAGTATTTT

d_call: TRBD2
j_call: TRBJ2-7
v_call: TRBV9
clone_size: few
cdr3_aa: CASSRRGTSGSYEQYF
cdr3_nt: TGTGCCAGCTCCCGAAGGGGTACTAGCGGGAGCTACGAGCAGTACTTC

d_call: TRBD2
j_call: TRBJ2-1
v_call: TRBV10-3
clone_size: NA
cdr3_aa: CAIGSSGIGEQFF
cdr3_nt: TGTGCCATTGGTTCTAGCGGGATTGGGGAGCAGTTCTTC

d_call: NA
j_call: TRBJ2-6
v_call: TRBV6-5
clone_size: few
cdr3_aa: CASKVSREVSGANVLTF
cdr3_nt: TGTGCCAGTAAGGTGTCCCGGGAAGTCTCTGGGGCCAACGTCCTGACTTTC

d_call: NA
j_call: TRBJ1-4
v_call: TRBV7-2
clone_size: many
cdr3_aa: CANHGTYKRRATNEKLFF
cdr3_nt: TGTGCCAACCACGGGACTTACAAAAGGCGGGCGACTAATGAAAAACTGTTTTTT

d_call: NA
j_call: TRBJ2-3
v_call: TRBV9
clone_size: few
cdr3_aa: CASSVALDTDTQYF
cdr3_nt: TGTGCCAGCAGCGTAGCACTTGACACAGATACGCAGTATTTT

d_call: TRBD1
j_call: TRBJ1-5
v_call: TRBV6-5
clone_size: many
cdr3_aa: CASRPSGGTGLFQPQHF
cdr3_nt: TGTGCCAGCAGGCCTAGCGGGGGGACAGGGTTGTTTCAGCCCCAGCATTTT

d_call: NA
j_call: TRBJ2-5
v_call: TRBV29-1
clone_size: many
cdr3_aa: CSVKGEGETQYF
cdr3_nt: TGCAGCGTTAAGGGGGAGGGAGAGACCCAGTACTTC

d_call: TRBD1
j_call: TRBJ1-4
v_call: TRBV20-1
clone_size: NA
cdr3_aa: CSAPGQDNEKLFF
cdr3_nt: TGCAGTGCCCCGGGACAGGATAATGAAAAACTGTTTTTT

d_call: TRBD1
j_call: TRBJ2-1
v_call: TRBV5-4
clone_size: NA
cdr3_aa: CASSPNTGQGRNEQFF
cdr3_nt: TGTGCCAGCAGCCCGAACACGGGACAGGGGAGGAATGAGCAGTTCTTC

d_call: NA
j_call: TRBJ1-5
v_call: TRBV12-3/TRBV12-4
clone_size: NA
cdr3_aa: CASSLWQAVNQPQHF
cdr3_nt: TGTGCCAGCAGTTTGTGGCAGGCGGTCAATCAGCCCCAGCATTTT

d_call: NA
j_call: TRBJ2-3
v_call: TRBV5-8
clone_size: many
cdr3_aa: CASGKRTGSTDTQYF
cdr3_nt: TGTGCCAGCGGAAAGAGAACAGGGAGCACAGATACGCAGTATTTT

d_call: NA
j_call: TRBJ2-1
v_call: TRBV6-1
clone_size: NA
cdr3_aa: CASSDDPLYNEQFF
cdr3_nt: TGTGCCAGCAGTGACGACCCCTTATACAATGAGCAGTTCTTC

d_call: NA
j_call: TRBJ1-1
v_call: TRBV11-2
clone_size: few
cdr3_aa: CASSLSPGGPDGAFF
cdr3_nt: TGTGCCAGCAGCCTAAGCCCGGGAGGCCCTGATGGGGCTTTCTTT

d_call: NA
j_call: TRBJ1-5
v_call: TRBV6-5
clone_size: medium-sized
cdr3_aa: CASMEDQPQHF
cdr3_nt: TGTGCCAGTATGGAGGATCAGCCCCAGCATTTT

d_call: NA
j_call: TRBJ1-4
v_call: TRBV2
clone_size: medium-sized
cdr3_aa: CASKSGWEFEKLFF
cdr3_nt: TGTGCCAGCAAGTCCGGGTGGGAATTTGAAAAACTGTTTTTT

d_call: TRBD2
j_call: TRBJ2-1
v_call: TRBV25-1
clone_size: few
cdr3_aa: CASSEPGLAGVQQFF
cdr3_nt: TGTGCCAGCAGCGAACCGGGACTAGCGGGAGTTCAGCAGTTCTTC

d_call: NA
j_call: TRBJ2-3
v_call: TRBV11-2
clone_size: many
cdr3_aa: CASRKTLPTDTQYF
cdr3_nt: TGTGCCAGCAGGAAAACCCTACCAACAGATACGCAGTATTTT

d_call: NA
j_call: TRBJ1-3
v_call: TRBV29-1
clone_size: many
cdr3_aa: CSITGRGGNTIYF
cdr3_nt: TGCAGCATTACAGGGCGCGGTGGAAACACCATATATTTT

d_call: NA
j_call: TRBJ1-3
v_call: TRBV12-3/TRBV12-4
clone_size: NA
cdr3_aa: CASSPRFSGNTIYF
cdr3_nt: TGTGCCAGCAGTCCCCGTTTCTCTGGAAACACCATATATTTT

d_call: TRBD1
j_call: TRBJ2-4
v_call: TRBV5-1
clone_size: NA
cdr3_aa: CASSTTGGGNIQYF
cdr3_nt: TGCGCCAGCAGCACTACAGGGGGAGGAAACATTCAGTACTTC

d_call: NA
j_call: TRBJ2-7
v_call: TRBV29-1
clone_size: NA
cdr3_aa: CSVRGEAYEQYF
cdr3_nt: TGCAGCGTTAGGGGTGAGGCCTACGAGCAGTACTTC

d_call: NA
j_call: TRBJ1-2
v_call: TRBV2
clone_size: many
cdr3_aa: CASSELNSQAYGYTF
cdr3_nt: TGTGCCAGCAGTGAATTAAACAGCCAAGCCTATGGCTACACCTTC

d_call: NA
j_call: TRBJ2-7
v_call: TRBV25-1
clone_size: NA
cdr3_aa: CASSWGVRKYF
cdr3_nt: TGTGCCAGCAGTTGGGGGGTCAGAAAGTACTTC

d_call: TRBD2
j_call: TRBJ2-2
v_call: TRBV20-1
clone_size: NA
cdr3_aa: CSATSGRWDTGELFF
cdr3_nt: TGCAGTGCTACTAGCGGGAGATGGGACACCGGGGAGCTGTTTTTT

d_call: TRBD2
j_call: TRBJ2-2
v_call: TRBV20-1
clone_size: NA
cdr3_aa: CSAGRGSPGTGELFF
cdr3_nt: TGCAGTGCCGGCCGCGGGAGTCCGGGAACCGGGGAGCTGTTTTTT

d_call: TRBD2
j_call: TRBJ2-1
v_call: TRBV11-2
clone_size: few
cdr3_aa: CASSRTPTAGGSYNEQFF
cdr3_nt: TGTGCCAGCAGTAGAACCCCGACTGCGGGAGGGTCCTACAATGAGCAGTTCTTC

d_call: TRBD2
j_call: TRBJ2-3
v_call: TRBV11-2
clone_size: few
cdr3_aa: CASSLRGGRALTDTQYF
cdr3_nt: TGTGCCAGCAGCTTACGAGGCGGGAGGGCCTTGACAGATACGCAGTATTTT

d_call: NA
j_call: TRBJ2-1
v_call: TRBV29-1
clone_size: NA
cdr3_aa: CSVVGLNSYNEQFF
cdr3_nt: TGCAGCGTTGTGGGGTTAAACTCCTACAATGAGCAGTTCTTC

d_call: TRBD2
j_call: TRBJ2-7
v_call: TRBV27
clone_size: many
cdr3_aa: CASSLAGARGEQYF
cdr3_nt: TGTGCCAGCAGTCTAGCGGGGGCGCGAGGGGAGCAGTACTTC

d_call: NA
j_call: TRBJ1-6
v_call: TRBV4-1
clone_size: many
cdr3_aa: CASSQPDSLYNSPLHF
cdr3_nt: TGCGCCAGCAGCCAACCGGACAGCCTCTATAATTCACCCCTCCACTTT

d_call: TRBD2
j_call: TRBJ2-1
v_call: TRBV7-6
clone_size: few
cdr3_aa: CASSVPGLAGVRAYNEQFF
cdr3_nt: TGTGCCAGCAGCGTTCCGGGACTAGCGGGAGTCCGGGCCTACAATGAGCAGTTCTTC

d_call: TRBD1
j_call: TRBJ2-3
v_call: TRBV29-1
clone_size: NA
cdr3_aa: CSVGDSRDTQYF
cdr3_nt: TGCAGCGTCGGGGACAGCCGAGATACGCAGTATTTT